This TCR beta chain comes out of a study of T cell responses to AZD1222 COVID-19 vaccine. Study findings and constraints: Dominant CD4 TCR responses targeted spike regions 160-218 and 743-854. Elevations in Spike-specific TCR breadth and depth followed administration of two AZD1222 doses. Clonal diversity was possibly underestimated, and the donors were mostly white British, with more females. Per reports, nearly half of all spike-specific TCRs target regions that are unmutated in variants.

Here immunoSEQ multiplex PCR was the method, and the copy in TCRdb shows in-frame clones only, minus some. This table has 200,000 or so clones, about nine tenths appearing once. With regard to this clone: Its antigen remains unidentified.

The source material was peripheral blood, sampled on day 0 of MenACWY control vaccination. The sequence derives from an adult in good health.

The CDR3 DNA follows: TGTGCCAGCGCACCCGGGACAGGGCCCGGGGAGCTGTTTTTT. Amino acids: CASAPGTGPGELFF. V gene TRBV6-5 combines with J gene TRBJ2-2; 9 bases map to TRBD1. Germline V lookup: CDR1 MNHEY, CDR2 SVGAGI. Unmatched junction bases numbered 7, after V lost 8 bases and J lost 6 bases. The CDR3 extends over 14 amino acids.